The rows below give T cell receptor beta chains drawn from one sample of a study of T cell responses to AZD1222 COVID-19 vaccine. The repertoire was sequenced with immunoSEQ multiplex PCR; TCRdb's copy has only in-frame clones and lacks some. The table shows fewer than 50,000 clones, with 90% occurring only once. This specimen was peripheral blood, taken 28 days after the second AZD1222 dose. The source is an adult who received the AZD1222 COVID-19 vaccine. CDR3s include the opening cysteine and the closing phenylalanine or tryptophan. The D gene is left open where the match is weak. The size entry is marked missing in some rows and otherwise reads once, few, many or a size class.

clone_size: .; d_call: .; j_call: TRBJ2-2; cdr3_length: 15; v_call: TRBV7-8; cdr3_aa: CASSLAAGPVGELFF; cdr3_nt: TGTGCCAGCAGCTTAGCCGCGGGGCCGGTCGGGGAGCTGTTTTTT
clone_size: .; d_call: TRBD2; j_call: TRBJ2-1; cdr3_length: 12; v_call: TRBV6-5; cdr3_aa: CASTSRGGEQFF; cdr3_nt: TGTGCCAGCACCTCCCGCGGGGGTGAGCAGTTCTTC
clone_size: few; d_call: .; j_call: TRBJ1-2; cdr3_length: 15; v_call: TRBV4-2; cdr3_aa: CASSQDDSSNYGYTF; cdr3_nt: TGTGCCAGCAGCCAAGATGACAGCTCTAACTATGGCTACACCTTC
clone_size: .; d_call: .; j_call: TRBJ1-4; cdr3_length: 13; v_call: TRBV24-1; cdr3_aa: CATVARVNEKLFF; cdr3_nt: TGTGCCACCGTCGCCAGGGTGAATGAAAAACTGTTTTTT
clone_size: .; d_call: .; j_call: TRBJ1-2; cdr3_length: 12; v_call: TRBV5-1; cdr3_aa: CASSFNGEGYTF; cdr3_nt: TGCGCCAGCAGCTTCAATGGGGAGGGCTACACCTTC
clone_size: few; d_call: .; j_call: TRBJ1-2; cdr3_length: 14; v_call: TRBV24-1; cdr3_aa: CATGGTNPSCGYTF; cdr3_nt: TGTGCCACCGGAGGGACAAACCCTTCCTGTGGCTACACCTTC
clone_size: .; d_call: TRBD2; j_call: TRBJ2-1; cdr3_length: 14; v_call: TRBV5-8; cdr3_aa: CASSLAGGVGEQFF; cdr3_nt: TGTGCCAGCAGCTTGGCGGGGGGAGTCGGTGAGCAGTTCTTC
clone_size: .; d_call: .; j_call: TRBJ1-1; cdr3_length: 14; v_call: TRBV3-1/TRBV3-2; cdr3_aa: CASRPFKENTEAFF; cdr3_nt: TGTGCCAGCAGACCCTTTAAGGAGAACACTGAAGCTTTCTTT
clone_size: once; d_call: .; j_call: TRBJ2-5; cdr3_length: 13; v_call: TRBV5-1; cdr3_aa: CASRGQTQETQYF; cdr3_nt: TGCGCCAGCAGGGGTCAGACCCAAGAGACCCAGTACTTC
clone_size: .; d_call: .; j_call: TRBJ2-5; cdr3_length: 13; v_call: TRBV30; cdr3_aa: CAWSVRVRETQYF; cdr3_nt: TGTGCCTGGAGTGTTCGGGTCCGGGAGACCCAGTACTTC
clone_size: .; d_call: TRBD2; j_call: TRBJ2-7; cdr3_length: 15; v_call: TRBV7-2; cdr3_aa: CASSPDRTSAYEQYF; cdr3_nt: TGTGCCAGCAGCCCAGACCGGACTAGCGCCTACGAGCAGTACTTC
clone_size: .; d_call: TRBD1; j_call: TRBJ1-1; cdr3_length: 13; v_call: TRBV12-5; cdr3_aa: CASASTGSTEAFF; cdr3_nt: TGTGCTAGTGCCTCGACAGGGTCCACTGAAGCTTTCTTT
clone_size: .; d_call: TRBD2; j_call: TRBJ2-5; cdr3_length: 15; v_call: TRBV7-9; cdr3_aa: CASSLRAGAQETQYF; cdr3_nt: TGTGCCAGCAGCTTAAGAGCGGGGGCCCAAGAGACCCAGTACTTC
clone_size: .; d_call: .; j_call: TRBJ2-7; cdr3_length: 16; v_call: TRBV7-9; cdr3_aa: CASSSTGLSPSYEQYF; cdr3_nt: TGTGCCAGCAGCTCAACAGGTTTATCACCCTCCTACGAGCAGTACTTC
clone_size: once; d_call: .; j_call: TRBJ2-7; cdr3_length: 13; v_call: TRBV12-3/TRBV12-4; cdr3_aa: CASSLNHVGEQYF; cdr3_nt: TGTGCCAGCAGTTTAAATCACGTTGGGGAGCAGTACTTC
clone_size: .; d_call: TRBD2; j_call: TRBJ2-3; cdr3_length: 16; v_call: TRBV7-6; cdr3_aa: CASSPGTSGGGDTQYF; cdr3_nt: TGTGCCAGCAGCCCCGGGACTAGCGGGGGAGGAGATACGCAGTATTTT
clone_size: .; d_call: TRBD1; j_call: TRBJ1-3; cdr3_length: 15; v_call: TRBV3-1/TRBV3-2; cdr3_aa: CASSQGPGGGNTIYF; cdr3_nt: TGTGCCAGCAGCCAAGGGCCAGGGGGCGGAAACACCATATATTTT
clone_size: .; d_call: .; j_call: TRBJ1-2; cdr3_length: 17; v_call: TRBV11-3; cdr3_aa: CASSRRRDRSKTYGYTF; cdr3_nt: TGTGCCAGCAGCAGGCGCCGGGACCGATCTAAGACCTATGGCTACACCTTC
clone_size: .; d_call: .; j_call: TRBJ1-2; cdr3_length: 13; v_call: TRBV5-6; cdr3_aa: CASSLWGNYGYTF; cdr3_nt: TGTGCCAGCAGCTTGTGGGGAAACTATGGCTACACCTTC
clone_size: .; d_call: .; j_call: TRBJ1-5; cdr3_length: 16; v_call: TRBV4-1; cdr3_aa: CASSPGSGAGNQPQHF; cdr3_nt: TGCGCCAGCAGCCCCGGGTCAGGGGCAGGCAATCAGCCCCAGCATTTT
clone_size: .; d_call: .; j_call: TRBJ2-3; cdr3_length: 11; v_call: TRBV12-3/TRBV12-4; cdr3_aa: CASSLGTDRYF; cdr3_nt: TGTGCCAGCAGTTTAGGGACTGATCGGTATTTT
clone_size: .; d_call: TRBD1; j_call: TRBJ1-2; cdr3_length: 12; v_call: TRBV12-3/TRBV12-4; cdr3_aa: CASSMTGVGYTF; cdr3_nt: TGTGCCAGCAGTATGACAGGGGTAGGCTACACCTTC
clone_size: .; d_call: TRBD1; j_call: TRBJ2-7; cdr3_length: 12; v_call: TRBV29-1; cdr3_aa: CSVGQGLYEQYF; cdr3_nt: TGCAGCGTCGGACAGGGACTCTACGAGCAGTACTTC
clone_size: .; d_call: TRBD1; j_call: TRBJ1-1; cdr3_length: 16; v_call: TRBV10-3; cdr3_aa: CAISEPKQGLGTEAFF; cdr3_nt: TGTGCCATCAGTGAGCCTAAACAGGGGTTGGGCACTGAAGCTTTCTTT
clone_size: .; d_call: TRBD1; j_call: TRBJ1-5; cdr3_length: 17; v_call: TRBV7-9; cdr3_aa: CASSPGQPVGISQPQHF; cdr3_nt: TGTGCCAGCAGCCCGGGACAGCCCGTGGGTATTAGTCAGCCCCAGCATTTT
clone_size: .; d_call: .; j_call: TRBJ1-2; cdr3_length: 13; v_call: TRBV27; cdr3_aa: CASSFGGGYGYTF; cdr3_nt: TGTGCCAGCAGTTTTGGGGGGGGCTATGGCTACACCTTC
clone_size: .; d_call: .; j_call: TRBJ1-1; cdr3_length: 15; v_call: TRBV20-1; cdr3_aa: CSASDFGRGNTEAFF; cdr3_nt: TGCAGTGCTAGTGATTTCGGACGGGGGAACACTGAAGCTTTCTTT
clone_size: few; d_call: .; j_call: TRBJ1-6; cdr3_length: 18; v_call: TRBV6-1; cdr3_aa: CASSEGTPISSYNSPLHF; cdr3_nt: TGTGCCAGCAGTGAAGGGACACCAATAAGCTCCTATAATTCACCCCTCCACTTT
clone_size: .; d_call: .; j_call: TRBJ1-2; cdr3_length: 12; v_call: TRBV7-9; cdr3_aa: CASSGGQGGYTF; cdr3_nt: TGTGCCAGCAGCGGGGGGCAAGGTGGCTACACCTTC
clone_size: .; d_call: .; j_call: TRBJ2-5; cdr3_length: 13; v_call: TRBV11-2; cdr3_aa: CASTRGIQETQYF; cdr3_nt: TGTGCCAGCACACGGGGGATCCAAGAGACCCAGTACTTC
clone_size: .; d_call: TRBD1; j_call: TRBJ2-1; cdr3_length: 15; v_call: TRBV5-4; cdr3_aa: CASSLAQGYGNEQFF; cdr3_nt: TGTGCCAGCAGCTTGGCACAGGGGTATGGCAATGAGCAGTTCTTC
clone_size: .; d_call: .; j_call: TRBJ1-2; cdr3_length: 19; v_call: TRBV6-6; cdr3_aa: CASSSLTRSIMGGNYGYTF; cdr3_nt: TGTGCCAGCAGCTCTCTCACCAGGTCTATTATGGGCGGCAACTATGGCTACACCTTC
clone_size: .; d_call: .; j_call: TRBJ1-6; cdr3_length: 12; v_call: TRBV2; cdr3_aa: CASSEGDSPLHF; cdr3_nt: TGTGCCAGCAGTGAGGGGGATTCACCCCTCCACTTT
clone_size: .; d_call: .; j_call: TRBJ2-7; cdr3_length: 12; v_call: TRBV6-5; cdr3_aa: CASRAGSYEQYF; cdr3_nt: TGTGCCAGCAGGGCAGGCTCCTACGAGCAGTACTTC
clone_size: .; d_call: TRBD1; j_call: TRBJ2-3; cdr3_length: 13; v_call: TRBV11-2; cdr3_aa: CASNFGRQGTQYF; cdr3_nt: TGTGCCAGCAACTTCGGAAGACAGGGGACGCAGTATTTT
clone_size: .; d_call: TRBD1; j_call: TRBJ1-5; cdr3_length: 16; v_call: TRBV5-8; cdr3_aa: CASSFGDRGLDQPQHF; cdr3_nt: TGTGCCAGCAGCTTCGGGGACAGGGGGCTCGATCAGCCCCAGCATTTT
clone_size: .; d_call: TRBD1; j_call: TRBJ2-7; cdr3_length: 13; v_call: TRBV6-5; cdr3_aa: CASSWDRRGEQYF; cdr3_nt: TGTGCCAGCAGTTGGGACAGGAGGGGCGAGCAGTACTTC
clone_size: .; d_call: .; j_call: TRBJ1-1; cdr3_length: 14; v_call: TRBV6-1; cdr3_aa: CASSERGGDTEAFF; cdr3_nt: TGTGCCAGCAGTGAAAGGGGCGGGGACACTGAAGCTTTCTTT
clone_size: .; d_call: .; j_call: TRBJ2-3; cdr3_length: 15; v_call: TRBV30; cdr3_aa: CAWAALGSGTDTQYF; cdr3_nt: TGTGCCTGGGCCGCGTTGGGGTCCGGCACAGATACGCAGTATTTT
clone_size: .; d_call: .; j_call: TRBJ1-3; cdr3_length: 13; v_call: TRBV12-3/TRBV12-4; cdr3_aa: CASSLGRRNTIYF; cdr3_nt: TGTGCCAGCAGTCTCGGACGGAGAAACACCATATATTTT
clone_size: .; d_call: .; j_call: TRBJ1-2; cdr3_length: 15; v_call: TRBV6-2/TRBV6-3; cdr3_aa: CASSYIQALNYGYTF; cdr3_nt: TGTGCCAGCAGTTACATCCAGGCACTTAACTATGGCTACACCTTC